The 20 T cell receptor beta chains listed next were all sequenced from one sample in a study of CD8 T cells in ankylosing spondylitis. MiXCR, run by TCRdb on the 5' RACE reads, gives a single entry per CDR3 protein. Found here are 200,000 to 250,000 distinct CDR3 sequences, around 25% of them singletons; the top ten hold 6.6%. Sequencing was performed on blood, either unsorted or a sorted T cell fraction (not recorded which). The receptors here all came from a male donor with ankylosing spondylitis or in good health (not recorded which).

The chain is built from TRBV12-3 or TRBV12-4 and TRBJ2-7; 8 nucleotides agree with TRBD2. This CDR3 comprises 15 residues. The junction had 11 bases not matched to a gene; V was cut back by 7 bases and J by 3 bases. The CDR3: CASTPQAGVGYEQYF. CDR3 in DNA: TGTGCCAGCACGCCCCAAGCGGGAGTCGGCTACGAGCAGTACTTC.

V gene TRBV20-1 combines with J gene TRBJ2-1; D is possibly TRBD2 (6 bases). Germline loops: CDR1 DFQATT, CDR2 SNEGSKA (reference sequence). This CDR3 has 16 residues. V lost 0 bases and J 4 bases, leaving 16 bases between the germline ends. CDR3 protein: CSAREGNGRGYNEQFF. CDR3 nucleotide sequence: TGCAGTGCTAGAGAGGGAAACGGGAGAGGTTACAATGAGCAGTTCTTC.

There are many counts of this clonotype. CDR3 in DNA: TGTGCCAGCAGTTTGGGTCAGTTCAACACTGAAGCTTTCTTT. Its protein is CASSLGQFNTEAFF. The rearrangement uses TRBV12-3 or TRBV12-4 and TRBJ1-1; D not certain. The CDR3 covers 14 residues. V lost 3 bases and J lost 2, with 10 bases in between.

Concerning this clonotype itself: Being one base from a much bigger clone, this may be a read error. V is TRBV20-1 and J is TRBJ2-2, with D unresolved. CDR1 and CDR2 (germline): DFQATT, SNEGSKA (reference sequence). This CDR3 comprises 17 residues. The DNA for the CDR3 is TGCTGTGCTAGAGATGAGATTCTACAGCCGAACACCGGGGAGCTGTTTTTT. Translation gives CCARDEILQPNTGELFF.

This clonotype was seen a few times. V gene TRBV5-5 combines with J gene TRBJ2-7; 7 positions agree with TRBD1. The CDR3 is 15 residues long. Germline-derived CDR1 and CDR2 are SGHKS and YYEKEE (reference sequence). V lost 4 bases, J lost 2 bases, and 9 bases stayed unmatched. CDR3 bases: TGTGCCAGCAGCCCCCCGGGACAGTGGACCTACGAGCAGTACTTC. Translation gives CASSPPGQWTYEQYF. The full variable domain, in which reference TRBV5-5 and TRBJ2-7 provide the parts outside the CDR3, is DAGVTQSPTHLIKTRGQQVTLRCSPISGHKSVSWYQQVLGQGPQFIFQYYEKEERGRGNFPDRFSARQFPNYSSELNVNALLLGDSALYLCASSPPGQWTYEQYFGPGTRLTVT.

The table lists this clonotype with many counts. In nucleotides, the CDR3 is TGCAGTGCTAGCCTTGGGGCGGGGGGCACAGATACGCAGTATTTT. Protein sequence: CSASLGAGGTDTQYF. The V gene is TRBV20-1, the J gene TRBJ2-3, with 7 nucleotides matching TRBD2. This CDR3 is built from 15 residues. Looked up from germline, CDR1 is DFQATT and CDR2 is SNEGSKA (reference sequence). V was pared by 3 bases and J by 1 base, with 7 bases of the junction left unmatched.

Only a few counts were recorded for this clonotype. The V call is TRBV4-2, the J call TRBJ2-3; 13 nucleotides align to TRBD2. V lost 4 bases, J lost 5 bases, and 6 bases stayed unmatched. The germline gives CDR1 LGHNA, CDR2 YNFKEQ. The CDR3 consists of 16 residues. The CDR3 DNA sequence: TGTGCCAGCAGCCGCCGAGGGACTAGCGGGGAAGATACGCAGTATTTT. Translation: CASSRRGTSGEDTQYF.

V is TRBV6-1 and J is TRBJ1-6; TRBD1 matches 9 bases. The CDR3 has 17 amino acids. Germline CDR1 reads MNHNS; CDR2 reads SASEGT. Trimming cost V 6 bases and J 0 bases; bases outside gene matches: 6. CDR3 amino acids: CASSRGQGSSYNSPLHF. CDR3 nucleotide sequence: TGTGCCAGCAGCCGTGGACAGGGGAGCTCCTATAATTCACCCCTCCACTTT.

This chain connects TRBV10-2 to TRBJ1-1, with a tentative D call TRBD1 (6 bases). The CDR3 runs 14 residues. Germline V gene sequence: CDR1 WSHSY, CDR2 SAAADI. The germline V and J ends were trimmed by 5 bases and 4 bases, with 14 bases remaining between them. This CDR3 is CASSKNRVGTEAFF. The CDR3 DNA reads TGCGCCAGCAGTAAAAACAGGGTAGGCACTGAAGCTTTCTTT.

V is TRBV6-5 and J is TRBJ1-5; no firm D call. Per germline, CDR1 MNHEY and CDR2 SVGAGI. The CDR3 contains 14 residues. Trimming took off 0 bases at V and 6 bases at J, with 9 bases between the two ends. The DNA for the CDR3 is TGTGCCAGCAGTTACTCGGGTCCGGTTCAGCCCCAGCATTTT. Protein sequence: CASSYSGPVQPQHF.

A few counts support this clonotype. The CDR3 DNA is TGCAGTGCTAGAGCCCGGGCTAGCGGAAACAATGAGCAGTTCTTC. Translation: CSARARASGNNEQFF. The chain employs TRBV20-1 and TRBJ2-1; 7 bases map to TRBD2. The CDR3 runs to 15 residues. The V segment lost 1 base and the J segment 5 bases; nucleotides outside the gene matches: 8. Germline V gives CDR1 DFQATT, CDR2 SNEGSKA (reference sequence).

This clonotype occurred a few times. This rearrangement joins TRBV20-1 to TRBJ2-7; D is perhaps TRBD1 (6 bases). With 6 bases removed from V and 1 base from J, the gap between germline ends came to 10 bases. Per germline, CDR1 DFQATT and CDR2 SNEGSKA (reference sequence). This CDR3 region has 12 residues. The CDR3 region is CSANRVSYEQYF. As DNA, the CDR3 is TGCAGTGCAAACAGGGTATCCTACGAGCAGTACTTC.

The V call is TRBV20-1, the J call TRBJ2-7; D not resolved. Germline V CDR1 and CDR2: DFQATT, SNEGSKA (reference sequence). With 5 bases removed from V and 0 bases from J, the gap between germline ends came to 17 bases. The length of the CDR3 is 15 residues. CDR3 residues: CSAPPVGCYSYEQYF. The CDR3 DNA sequence: TGCAGTGCTCCCCCAGTTGGGTGCTACTCCTACGAGCAGTACTTC.

The table lists this clonotype with many counts. This chain links TRBV7-9 with TRBJ1-5; D remains unclear. Germline CDR1 reads SEHNR; CDR2 reads FQNEAQ (reference sequence). The CDR3 runs 15 residues. V was cut by 1 base and J by 0 bases, with 7 bases left in between. Here the CDR3 DNA reads TGTGCCAGCAGCTTAGGTTGGGATAGCAATCAGCCCCAGCATTTT. Residues: CASSLGWDSNQPQHF.

The sample holds a few counts of this clonotype. The CDR3 here is CASSPPGQFDTEAFF. CDR3 bases: TGTGCCAGCTCACCACCCGGGCAGTTCGACACTGAAGCTTTCTTT. The chain is built from TRBV18 and TRBJ1-1; the D is unclear. Germline V gives CDR1 KGHSH, CDR2 LQKENI. Trimming removed 0 bases at V and 3 bases at J, with 11 bases between. The CDR3 is 15 amino acids.

In this sample, this clonotype turned up a few times. The V gene is TRBV20-1, the J gene TRBJ2-7; 7 bases are a match to TRBD2. V gave up 6 bases and J gave up 0 bases; unmatched junction bases: 5. The CDR3 runs 13 residues. Germline V gives CDR1 DFQATT, CDR2 SNEGSKA (reference sequence). The CDR3 region has the DNA TGCAGTGCCCAAGGACTAGACTCCTACGAGCAGTACTTC. Translated: CSAQGLDSYEQYF.

This chain connects TRBV20-1 to TRBJ2-7; perhaps TRBD1 as D (6 bases). This CDR3 region has 14 residues. V was shortened by 6 bases and J by 3 bases, with 18 bases between the two germline ends. Germline values: CDR1 DFQATT, CDR2 SNEGSKA (reference sequence). The CDR3 DNA sequence: TGCAGTGCCCACCGGCAGGGGAGCGGCTACGAGCAGTACTTC. As protein: CSAHRQGSGYEQYF.

This clonotype appeared many times. The J gene is TRBJ2-6, the V gene TRBV27, with D uncertain. The CDR3 loop spans 13 amino acids. The V gene lost 6 bases and the J gene lost 2 bases, with 5 bases spanning the gap. From germline, CDR1 is MNHEY and CDR2 SMNVEV (reference sequence). The CDR3 is CASRMAGANVLTF. Here the CDR3 DNA reads TGTGCCAGCAGGATGGCTGGGGCCAACGTCCTGACTTTC.

The rearrangement joins TRBV29-1 to TRBJ2-2, with 14 bases lining up with TRBD2. The ends lost 1 base at V and 4 bases at J; junction bases unmatched: 5. CDR3 length: 17 amino acids. CDR1 is SQVTM and CDR2 is ANQGSEA in the germline V gene. CDR3 sequence reads: CSVEGGLAGDLTGELFF. The CDR3 bases are TGCAGCGTTGAAGGGGGACTAGCGGGAGACCTCACCGGGGAGCTGTTTTTT.

The CDR3 coding sequence is TGCAGTGCAGGGACAGTTAACACCGGGGAGCTGTTTTTT. It translates to CSAGTVNTGELFF. This chain links TRBV20-1 with TRBJ2-2; TRBD1 aligns across 7 bases. The length of the CDR3 is 13 residues. CDR1 and CDR2 from the germline V gene are DFQATT and SNEGSKA (reference sequence). V lost 6 bases, J lost 2 bases, and 3 bases stayed unmatched.